These 16 T cell receptor beta chains were sequenced from one sample in a study of blood T cell repertoires in COVID-19. Libraries were prepared by immunoSEQ multiplex PCR; TCRdb keeps only in-frame clonotypes and omits some of them. This table holds some 99,000 clones, roughly 75% found once. The sample taken for sequencing was peripheral blood. These receptors were taken from a human donor in a cohort sampled during active or convalescent COVID-19.

This chain joins TRBV7-2 and TRBJ1-5; 7 positions match TRBD1. The CDR3 runs to 14 residues. V lost 4 bases and J lost 4; bases outside the gene matches: 4. CDR1 SGHTA and CDR2 FQGNSA come from the germline V gene. CDR3 residues: CASSYGTVNQPQHF. The CDR3 DNA is TGTGCCAGCAGCTACGGGACAGTAAATCAGCCCCAGCATTTT.

This chain joins TRBV10-3 and TRBJ2-3, with TRBD1 as a possible D gene (6 bases). V shed 9 bases and J shed 4 bases, with 11 bases lying between them. The CDR3 contains 12 residues. CDR1 ENHRY and CDR2 SYGVKD come from the germline V gene. The CDR3 bases are TGTGCCATTCAACAGGGCCCAGATACGCAGTATTTT. This sequence encodes CAIQQGPDTQYF.

The chain is built from TRBV28 and TRBJ1-1; possible D gene TRBD1, 6 bases. The CDR3 length is 14 residues. Trimming stripped 2 bases from V and 4 bases from J, with 11 bases between. CDR1 MDHEN and CDR2 SYDVKM come from the germline V gene. In nucleotides, the CDR3 is TGTGCCAGCAGTTTAGGGGGCTTGGCCACTGAAGCTTTCTTT. Translated, it gives CASSLGGLATEAFF.

This rearrangement joins TRBV9 to TRBJ2-2, with 10 nucleotides matching TRBD2. The CDR3 is made up of 16 amino acids. Trimming at V came to 1 base and at J to 6 bases, leaving 6 bases not matched to a gene. Looked up from germline, CDR1 is SGDLS and CDR2 is YYNGEE. CDR3 DNA: TGTGCCAGCAGCGTAACTAGCGGGGTCTCTTCCGGGGAGCTGTTTTTT. It specifies CASSVTSGVSSGELFF.

This clone has only one observation. V usage is TRBV9 and J usage is TRBJ2-1; 9 nucleotides line up with TRBD2. The trim removed 0 bases at V and 6 bases at J, leaving 13 bases unmatched. The CDR3 spans 18 residues. The germline V gene encodes CDR1 SGDLS and CDR2 YYNGEE. In DNA form, the CDR3 reads TGTGCCAGCAGCGTAGGTGGATTAGCGGGAGTTATCGGCAATGAGCAGTTCTTC. Its translation is CASSVGGLAGVIGNEQFF.

There are a few counts of this clone. The CDR3 DNA reads TGTGCCAGCAGCGGCTGGGACCTCGGGAGGCCCCTCCACTTT. Translated: CASSGWDLGRPLHF. The V gene is TRBV28, the J gene TRBJ1-6; D is possibly TRBD1 (5 bases). This CDR3 has 14 amino acids. V was pared by 6 bases and J by 13 bases, with 19 bases between. Germline CDR1 is MDHEN and CDR2 is SYDVKM.

The V gene is TRBV5-1, the J gene TRBJ2-3; 9 positions match TRBD2. Germline CDR1 reads SGHRS; CDR2 reads YFSETQ. The CDR3 extends over 15 amino acids. The ends lost 4 bases at V and 4 bases at J; junction bases unmatched: 7. CDR3 sequence: CASSPRAGGSDTQYF. CDR3 DNA: TGCGCCAGCAGCCCCAGAGCGGGAGGTTCAGATACGCAGTATTTT.

This clone showed up just a few times. The V and J genes are TRBV2 and TRBJ1-4, with 12 bases that match TRBD1. The CDR3 extends over 16 amino acids. CDR1 is SNHLY and CDR2 is FYNNEI in the germline V gene. The junction had 5 bases not matched to a gene; V was cut back by 5 bases and J by 4 bases. The CDR3 region is CASSPGTGGYNEKLFF. In DNA form, the CDR3 reads TGTGCCAGCAGTCCCGGGACAGGGGGCTATAATGAAAAACTGTTTTTT.

This chain joins TRBV29-1 and TRBJ2-1; 9 nucleotides agree with TRBD1. V shed 8 bases and J 5 bases; nucleotides not matched to a gene: 4. Germline CDR1 reads SQVTM; CDR2 reads ANQGSEA. The CDR3 runs to 12 residues. The CDR3, as DNA: TGCAGCAAACGGACAGGGGACAATGAGCAGTTCTTC. The encoded protein is CSKRTGDNEQFF.

The chain recombines TRBV18 with TRBJ2-5; maybe TRBD1 (6 bases). Trimming took 3 bases from V and 4 from J, leaving 12 bases between them. CDR3 length equals 14 residues. Germline loops: CDR1 KGHSH, CDR2 LQKENI. The CDR3 DNA sequence: TGTGCCAGCTCACCTCTAATAGGGGGAGAGACCCAGTACTTC. This translates into CASSPLIGGETQYF.

The chain links TRBV9 to TRBJ2-2; 15 positions agree with TRBD2. CDR1 is SGDLS and CDR2 is YYNGEE in the germline V gene. The CDR3 extends over 21 amino acids. The V segment lost 3 bases and the J segment 0 bases; nucleotides outside the gene matches: 12. DNA of the CDR3: TGTGCCAGCAGCGGAGGACAGGGGACTAGCGGGAGGTGGTCGAACACCGGGGAGCTGTTTTTT. Its translation: CASSGGQGTSGRWSNTGELFF.

This clone was counted a few times. The gene calls are TRBV14 and TRBJ2-1; 7 nucleotides agree with TRBD2. Germline assignment: CDR1 SGHDN and CDR2 FVKESK. V lost 0 bases and J lost 10; bases outside the gene matches: 12. This CDR3 is built from 16 residues. The CDR3 region is CASSQDWVGGFGEQFF. CDR3 bases: TGTGCCAGCAGCCAAGATTGGGTGGGAGGGTTTGGAGAGCAGTTCTTC.

This chain connects TRBV13 to TRBJ2-7, with 8 bases lining up with TRBD1. This CDR3 is 14 amino acids long. The trim removed 5 bases at V and 2 bases at J, leaving 5 bases unmatched. The germline CDR1 and CDR2 sequences are PRHDT and FYEKMQ (reference sequence). CDR3 sequence: CASSLGTGPYEQYF. The CDR3, as DNA: TGTGCCAGCAGCCTTGGGACAGGCCCCTACGAGCAGTACTTC. Full variable domain (rest looked up from reference TRBV13 and TRBJ2-7): AAGVIQSPRHLIKEKRETATLKCYPIPRHDTVYWYQQGPGQDPQFLISFYEKMQSDKGSIPDRFSAQQFSDYHSELNMSSLELGDSALYFCASSLGTGPYEQYFGPGTRLTVT.

This rearrangement joins TRBV9 to TRBJ2-1, with 8 bases lining up with TRBD2. The ends lost 2 bases at V and 8 bases at J; junction bases unmatched: 9. In germline, CDR1 is SGDLS, CDR2 YYNGEE. This CDR3 has 15 amino acids. The CDR3 here is CASSVSGGIFYEQFF. Here the CDR3 DNA reads TGTGCCAGCAGCGTCAGCGGGGGAATATTTTATGAGCAGTTCTTC.

This clone was counted a few times. This rearrangement joins TRBV7-2 to TRBJ1-2; the D gene is possibly TRBD1 (6 bases). V was shortened by 4 bases and J by 8 bases, with 17 bases between the two germline ends. Germline-derived CDR1 and CDR2 are SGHTA and FQGNSA. This CDR3 has 14 amino acids. As DNA, the CDR3 is TGTGCCAGCAGCTCCGTACAGGGCCCGGGAGGCTACACCTTC. Its protein is CASSSVQGPGGYTF. The variable domain in full, with the rest retrieved from reference TRBV7-2 and TRBJ1-2, is GAGVSQSPSNKVTEKGKDVELRCDPISGHTALYWYRQSLGQGLEFLIYFQGNSAPDKSGLPSDRFSAERTGGSVSTLTIQRTQQEDSAVYLCASSSVQGPGGYTFGSGTRLTVV.

CDR3 DNA sequence: TGTGCCTGGAGTGTAGGGCAGGGGGGAGCTTTCTTT. Translated: CAWSVGQGGAFF. The chain recombines TRBV30 with TRBJ1-1; TRBD1 matches at 7 bases. V lost 0 bases to trimming and J lost 10 bases; unmatched junction nucleotides: 5. Per germline, CDR1 GTSNPN and CDR2 SVGIG (reference sequence). This CDR3 has 12 amino acids.